What follows are 21 T cell receptor beta chains derived from one specimen sequenced in a study of T cell responses to AZD1222 COVID-19 vaccine (dated by TCRdb to about 2021). The protocol used for the library was the immunoSEQ multiplex PCR assay. The table comes from immuneACCESS by way of TCRdb, which keeps in-frame sequences with V and J called. Part of the clones is missing from these tables; in studies checked, under half for an unresolved V gene and the rest for unknown reasons. The sample table lists about 130,000 clones, 90% of them with a count of one. Clones ranked in the top ten supply 6.9% of the sample. The time point tag for this specimen amounts to: baseline before first vaccination. Sample: peripheral blood, taken on day 0 of AZD1222 vaccination. The receptors derive from an adult in good health.

This rearrangement joins TRBV4-1 to TRBJ1-1, with 10 bases aligning to TRBD1. The CDR3 sequence is 18 residues long. Germline assignment: CDR1 MGHRA and CDR2 YSYEKL. With 1 base clipped from V and 5 bases from J, the junction kept 13 bases outside the gene matches. The CDR3 sequence is CASSQGIFRTGGGTEAFF. The CDR3 bases are TGCGCCAGCAGCCAAGGGATATTTCGGACAGGGGGTGGTACTGAAGCTTTCTTT.

The chain carries TRBV30 and TRBJ2-5, with 12 bases matching TRBD2. CDR3 length equals 15 residues. Germline values: CDR1 GTSNPN, CDR2 SVGIG (reference sequence). Trimming at V came to 4 bases and at J to 5 bases, leaving 8 bases not matched to a gene. DNA for the CDR3: TGTGCCTGGAACCTAGGACTAGCGGGGTCGGAGACCCAGTACTTC. It encodes CAWNLGLAGSETQYF.

The rearrangement links TRBV5-1 to TRBJ2-5; D perhaps matches TRBD1 (5 bases). Per germline, CDR1 SGHRS and CDR2 YFSETQ. Trimming left V 4 bases short and J 1 base short, with 11 bases between. This CDR3 region has 14 residues. For the CDR3, the DNA is TGCGCCAGCAGCGCCAGGGTCCCCCAAGAGACCCAGTACTTC. This encodes CASSARVPQETQYF.

The chain recombines TRBV25-1 with TRBJ2-5, with D possibly being TRBD1 (5 bases). Trimming shortened V by 8 bases and J by 1 base, and 11 bases separated the two germline ends. Germline V gene sequence: CDR1 MGHDK, CDR2 SYGVNS. The CDR3 is made up of 13 amino acids. The CDR3 reads CASEGQFQETQYF. The CDR3 DNA is TGTGCCAGCGAAGGACAATTCCAAGAGACCCAGTACTTC.

For this clone: In the same sample, other DNA sequences code for this CDR3. Here the CDR3 DNA reads TGTGCCAGTAGTATAGACGGCGATGGCTACACCTTC. As protein: CASSIDGDGYTF. The chain uses TRBV19 and TRBJ1-2, with no clear D. The CDR3 sequence is 12 residues long. CDR1 is LNHDA, CDR2 SQIVND, per germline (reference sequence). V was cut by 0 bases and J by 6 bases, with 5 bases left in between.

This clone has just one count. J is TRBJ1-4 and V is TRBV27; maybe TRBD1 (5 bases). CDR1 is MNHEY and CDR2 is SMNVEV in the germline V gene (reference sequence). This CDR3 contains 16 residues. With 5 bases removed from V and 8 bases from J, the gap between germline ends came to 21 bases. Here the CDR3 reads CASSTLWQGGGEKLFF. CDR3 DNA sequence: TGTGCCAGCAGTACCCTCTGGCAGGGAGGCGGGGAAAAACTGTTTTTT.

CDR3 DNA sequence: TGTGCCAGCAGCGAGAGGGCCGGGAGCGGGGTATACAATGAGCAGTTCTTC. It translates to CASSERAGSGVYNEQFF. V usage is TRBV9 and J usage is TRBJ2-1; 7 bases match TRBD2. Trimming took 3 bases from V and 4 from J; bases not matched to a gene: 13. Germline V gene data show CDR1 as SGDLS and CDR2 as YYNGEE. The CDR3 extends over 17 amino acids.

The chain employs TRBV7-2 and TRBJ1-5, with D uncertain. V was pared by 0 bases and J by 0 bases, with 6 bases between. The CDR3 runs 15 residues. Germline assignment: CDR1 SGHTA and CDR2 FQGNSA. In DNA form, the CDR3 reads TGTGCCAGCAGCTTAGCGGGGATTAGCAATCAGCCCCAGCATTTT. Protein product: CASSLAGISNQPQHF.

The chain recombines TRBV7-9 with TRBJ1-1, with D tentatively TRBD1 (6 bases). In germline, CDR1 is SEHNR, CDR2 FQNEAQ (reference sequence). The CDR3 covers 14 residues. V lost 1 base and J lost 3, with 9 bases in between. This CDR3 reads CASSLGDTYTEAFF. DNA of the CDR3: TGTGCCAGCAGCTTAGGGGACACGTACACTGAAGCTTTCTTT. Using reference TRBV7-9 and TRBJ1-1 for the parts outside the CDR3, the full variable domain is DTGVSQNPRHKITKRGQNVTFRCDPISEHNRLYWYRQTLGQGPEFLTYFQNEAQLEKSRLLSDRFSAERPKGSFSTLEIQRTEQGDSAMYLCASSLGDTYTEAFFGQGTRLTVV.

The chain joins TRBV19 to TRBJ2-6; D uncertain. The germline gives CDR1 LNHDA, CDR2 SQIVND (reference sequence). This CDR3 has 16 residues. Between the trimmed V and J ends, which lost 3 bases and 0 bases, there was a span of 9 bases. The CDR3 DNA reads TGTGCCAGTAGTATTGGTGGATTCTCTGGGGCCAACGTCCTGACTTTC. Its translation: CASSIGGFSGANVLTF.

This chain links TRBV29-1 with TRBJ2-2; D is ambiguous. Germline CDR1 reads SQVTM; CDR2 reads ANQGSEA. The V end lost 4 bases, the J end lost 0 bases, and 9 bases lay between the germline ends. The CDR3 runs 14 residues. In DNA form, the CDR3 reads TGCAGCGTTGCTGGTTCTGCGAACACCGGGGAGCTGTTTTTT. Translating gives CSVAGSANTGELFF.

This rearrangement joins TRBV5-1 to TRBJ2-7; D not certain. Germline CDR1 is SGHRS and CDR2 is YFSETQ. The CDR3 covers 14 residues. With 0 bases removed from V and 2 bases from J, the gap between germline ends came to 9 bases. The CDR3 DNA follows: TGCGCCAGCAGCTTGGGTGAGGATCCCTACGAGCAGTACTTC. Its translation is CASSLGEDPYEQYF.

The chain recombines TRBV27 with TRBJ1-3, with 7 bases lining up with TRBD1. The CDR3 is made up of 14 amino acids. Losses at the gene ends were 6 bases for V and 2 bases for J; bases not matched to a gene: 4. Per germline, CDR1 MNHEY and CDR2 SMNVEV (reference sequence). Here the CDR3 reads CASSTGVTGNTIYF. Here the CDR3 DNA reads TGTGCCAGCAGCACAGGGGTGACTGGAAACACCATATATTTT.

This clone counts as medium-sized. The chain couples TRBV6-5 to TRBJ2-3, with 10 positions matching TRBD2. CDR3 length: 15 residues. Germline CDR1 is MNHEY and CDR2 is SVGAGI. After removal of 2 bases from V and 8 bases from J, the junction contained 7 bases not matched to a gene. The CDR3 region has the DNA TGTGCCAGCAGTTACACCATAGCGGGGGGAGGTACGCAGTATTTT. It is translated as CASSYTIAGGGTQYF.

DNA of the CDR3: TGTGCCAGCAGCCGGGACACCGCGAGCTCCTACGAGCAGTACTTC. Its protein product is CASSRDTASSYEQYF. V and J are TRBV6-5 and TRBJ2-7, with D possibly TRBD1 on 6 matching bases. The V end lost 6 bases, the J end lost 0 bases, and 15 bases lay between the germline ends. CDR3 length equals 15 residues. From germline, CDR1 is MNHEY and CDR2 SVGAGI.

J is TRBJ1-5 and V is TRBV4-3; TRBD1 might be the D (5 bases). The CDR3 totals 15 residues. V lost 0 bases to trimming and J lost 10 bases, with 16 bases between them. Germline V gene data show CDR1 as LGHNA and CDR2 as YSLEER. The CDR3 here is CASSQDWDVKTPQHF. In DNA, the CDR3 is TGCGCCAGCAGCCAAGATTGGGACGTGAAGACCCCCCAGCATTTT.

This rearrangement joins TRBV28 to TRBJ2-7, with a tentative D call TRBD2 (5 bases). Germline V CDR1 and CDR2: MDHEN, SYDVKM. This CDR3 is 12 amino acids long. Trimming removed 6 bases at V and 6 bases at J, with 12 bases between. The CDR3 bases are TGTGCCAGCAGAACCCCGGGGAGCGAGCAGTACTTC. Translating gives CASRTPGSEQYF.

This clone was recorded only once. The chain employs TRBV6-5 and TRBJ2-2, with TRBD1 matching 9 bases. The ends lost 8 bases at V and 6 bases at J; junction bases unmatched: 10. Germline V gene data show CDR1 as MNHEY and CDR2 as SVGAGI. This CDR3 is built from 15 residues. CDR3 amino acids: CASASTRTGAGELFF. The DNA of the CDR3 is TGTGCCAGCGCCTCGACCAGGACAGGGGCCGGGGAGCTGTTTTTT.

The J gene is TRBJ2-1, the V gene TRBV2; 13 bases fit TRBD2. From germline, CDR1 is SNHLY and CDR2 FYNNEI. This CDR3 contains 19 residues. Trimming took 6 bases from V and 6 from J; bases not matched to a gene: 17. In nucleotides, the CDR3 is TGTGCCAGCAGGGGACTAGCGGGGATCTCTCCCCTCGCGCTCAATGAGCAGTTCTTC. Translation gives CASRGLAGISPLALNEQFF.

The chain couples TRBV12-3 or TRBV12-4 to TRBJ1-1; D gene ambiguous. The V gene lost 5 bases and the J gene lost 7 bases, with 14 bases spanning the gap. This CDR3 comprises 13 residues. Here the CDR3 DNA reads TGTGCCAGCAGTCCGGCCGTCGGCGTTGAAGCTTTCTTT. Translation: CASSPAVGVEAFF.

The chain joins TRBV9 to TRBJ1-1, with D possibly being TRBD1 (6 bases). CDR1 is SGDLS and CDR2 is YYNGEE in the germline V gene. Trimming took off 0 bases at V and 7 bases at J, with 10 bases between the two ends. The CDR3 covers 13 residues. In DNA form, the CDR3 reads TGTGCCAGCAGCGTAGTAGTACAGGGTGAAGCTTTCTTT. Residues: CASSVVVQGEAFF.